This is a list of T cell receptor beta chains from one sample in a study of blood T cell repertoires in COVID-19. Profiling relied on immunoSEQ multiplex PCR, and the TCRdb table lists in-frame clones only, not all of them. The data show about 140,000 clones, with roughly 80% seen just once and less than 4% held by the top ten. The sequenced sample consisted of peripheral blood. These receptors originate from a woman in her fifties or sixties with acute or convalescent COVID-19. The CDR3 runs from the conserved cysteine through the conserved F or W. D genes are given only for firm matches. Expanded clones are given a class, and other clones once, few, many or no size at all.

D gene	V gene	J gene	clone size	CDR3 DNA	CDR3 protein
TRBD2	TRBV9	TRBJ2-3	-	TGTGCCAGCAGCGTAGGACTAGCGGGATTGACAGATACGCAGTATTTT	CASSVGLAGLTDTQYF
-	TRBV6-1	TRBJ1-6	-	TGTGCCAGCAGTGAAGGCAGGTCCCATAATTCACCCCTCCACTTT	CASSEGRSHNSPLHF
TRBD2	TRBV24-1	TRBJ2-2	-	TGTGCCACCAGTGAAGCGGGAGGTTTCGGGGAGCTGTTTTTT	CATSEAGGFGELFF
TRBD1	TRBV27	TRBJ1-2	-	TGTGCCAGCAGTCCGAAGGGACAGGGCTATGGCTACACCTTC	CASSPKGQGYGYTF
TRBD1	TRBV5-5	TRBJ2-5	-	TGTGCCAGCAGCTTGATTATTTGGGACAGAGGCAAACGGACCCAGTACTTC	CASSLIIWDRGKRTQYF
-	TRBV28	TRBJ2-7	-	TGTGCCAGCAGGCCCTACCCAGGGCGTACGACCTACGAGCAGTACTTC	CASRPYPGRTTYEQYF
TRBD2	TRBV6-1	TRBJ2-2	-	TGTGCCAGCAGTGAATTAGCGGGTGGGACCGGGGAGCTGTTTTTT	CASSELAGGTGELFF
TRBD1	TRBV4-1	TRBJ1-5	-	TGCGCCAGCAGCCTTGGACAGGGCTCCCAGCCCCAGCATTTT	CASSLGQGSQPQHF
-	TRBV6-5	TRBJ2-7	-	TGTGCCAGCAGTTACTCGAGCTCCTACGAGCAGTACTTC	CASSYSSSYEQYF
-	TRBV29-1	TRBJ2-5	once	TGCAGCGTTGAAAGTGGGCAGCTCCCCTCAATCCAAGAGACCCAGTACTTC	CSVESGQLPSIQETQYF
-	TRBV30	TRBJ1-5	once	TGTGCCTGGAGTTTTTCAAATCAGCCCCAGCATTTT	CAWSFSNQPQHF
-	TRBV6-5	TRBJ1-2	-	TGTGCCAGCGCCTTCCGGACAGATTACTTTTGGGGCTACACCTTC	CASAFRTDYFWGYTF
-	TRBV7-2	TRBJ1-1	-	TGTGCCAGCAGCTTAGATAGGGGCTTCGGCACTGAAGCTTTCTTT	CASSLDRGFGTEAFF